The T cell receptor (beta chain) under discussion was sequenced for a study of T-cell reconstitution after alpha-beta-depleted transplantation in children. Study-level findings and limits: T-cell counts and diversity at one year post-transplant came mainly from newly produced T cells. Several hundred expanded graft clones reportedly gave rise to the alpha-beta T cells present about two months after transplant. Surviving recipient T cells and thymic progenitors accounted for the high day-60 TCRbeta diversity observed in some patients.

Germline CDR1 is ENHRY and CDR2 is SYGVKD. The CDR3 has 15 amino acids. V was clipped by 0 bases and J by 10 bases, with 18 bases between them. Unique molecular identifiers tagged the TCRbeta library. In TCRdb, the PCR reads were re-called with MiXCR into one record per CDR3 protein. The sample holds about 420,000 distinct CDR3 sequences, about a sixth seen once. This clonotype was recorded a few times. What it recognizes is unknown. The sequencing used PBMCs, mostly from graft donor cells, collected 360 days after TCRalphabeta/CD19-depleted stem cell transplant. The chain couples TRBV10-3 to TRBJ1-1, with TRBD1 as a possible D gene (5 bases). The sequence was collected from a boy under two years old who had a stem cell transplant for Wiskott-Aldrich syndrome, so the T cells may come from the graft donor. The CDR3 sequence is CAISESDIGESRAFF. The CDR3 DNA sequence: TGTGCCATCAGTGAGTCGGATATAGGGGAAAGTCGAGCTTTCTTT.